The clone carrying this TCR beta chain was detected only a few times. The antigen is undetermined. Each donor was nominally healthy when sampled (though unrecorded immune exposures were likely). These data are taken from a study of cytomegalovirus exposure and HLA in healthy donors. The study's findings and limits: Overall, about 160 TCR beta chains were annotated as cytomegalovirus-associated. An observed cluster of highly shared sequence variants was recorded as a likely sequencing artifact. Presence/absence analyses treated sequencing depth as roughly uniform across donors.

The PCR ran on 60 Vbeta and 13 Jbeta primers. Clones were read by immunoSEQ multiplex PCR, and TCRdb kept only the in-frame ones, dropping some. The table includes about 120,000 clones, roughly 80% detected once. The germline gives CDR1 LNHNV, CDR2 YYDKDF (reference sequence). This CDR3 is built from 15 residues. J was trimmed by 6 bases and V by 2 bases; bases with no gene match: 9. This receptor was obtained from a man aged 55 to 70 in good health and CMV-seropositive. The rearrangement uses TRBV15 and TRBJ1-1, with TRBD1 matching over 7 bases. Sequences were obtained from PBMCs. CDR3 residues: CATSRNPRGKAEAFF. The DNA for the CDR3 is TGTGCCACCAGCAGAAACCCCAGGGGGAAGGCTGAAGCTTTCTTT.